The entry below describes one TCR beta chain. TCRdb's table, derived via immunoSEQ multiplex PCR, lists solely in-frame clones and lacks some. The sample comprises around 200,000 clones, approximately 90% of which are singletons, and 0.99% rests with the top ten. The data are from a study of T cell responses to AZD1222 COVID-19 vaccine. Germline V gives CDR1 SGHTA, CDR2 FQGNSA. This CDR3 is built from 16 residues. V lost 4 bases and J lost 0, with 14 bases in between. The genes are TRBV7-2 and TRBJ2-3; the D gene is possibly TRBD2 (6 bases). The sequence was collected from an adult in good health. The starting material was peripheral blood, obtained on day 0 of AZD1222 vaccination. Here the CDR3 DNA reads TGTGCCAGCAGCTGGGCAATGGGGGGAAGCACAGATACGCAGTATTTT. Protein sequence: CASSWAMGGSTDTQYF.